Following are 21 T cell receptor beta chains from one sample sequenced in a study of control samples from healthy donors and cancer patients. TCRdb keeps only in-frame clones here, not all; method: immunoSEQ multiplex PCR. The sample shows approximately 100,000 clones, about 85% of them seen only once. The specimen was blood. These receptors came from a woman aged 40 to 50 in good health.

The genes are TRBV4-3 and TRBJ1-6; D is possibly TRBD1 (6 bases). Germline V gives CDR1 LGHNA, CDR2 YSLEER. This CDR3 comprises 13 residues. Trimming stripped 4 bases from V and 7 bases from J, with 8 bases between. CDR3 protein: CASSLGQNSPLHF. The CDR3 region has the DNA TGCGCCAGCAGCCTCGGACAGAATTCACCCCTCCACTTT.

The rearrangement joins TRBV19 to TRBJ2-7; D is possibly TRBD1 or TRBD2 (7 bases each). Germline assignment: CDR1 LNHDA and CDR2 SQIVND (reference sequence). Between the trimmed V and J ends, which lost 4 bases and 7 bases, there was a span of 17 bases. The CDR3 consists of 14 residues. CDR3 in DNA: TGTGCCAGTAGTACAGGGGGGGGTCCGAGGGAGCAGTACTTC. The encoded protein is CASSTGGGPREQYF.

V usage is TRBV12-5 and J usage is TRBJ2-1; D call uncertain. Germline CDR1 and CDR2: LGHNT and FRNRAP. V shed 3 bases and J shed 5 bases, with 5 bases lying between them. This CDR3 is built from 12 residues. The DNA for the CDR3 is TGTGCTAGTGGTTTATCTCACAATGAGCAGTTCTTC. Protein: CASGLSHNEQFF.

V is TRBV5-1 and J is TRBJ1-2; D gene ambiguous. V was cut by 4 bases and J by 1 base, with 11 bases left in between. Germline loops: CDR1 SGHRS, CDR2 YFSETQ. CDR3 length: 14 amino acids. The CDR3 DNA reads TGCGCCAGCAGCGTGGGTCTTGTTAACTATGGCTACACCTTC. Translated, it gives CASSVGLVNYGYTF.

CDR3 bases: TGCGCCAGCAGGCCGGGACAGAACACCGGGGAGCTGTTTTTT. Protein sequence: CASRPGQNTGELFF. The chain couples TRBV4-1 to TRBJ2-2; possibly TRBD1 for D (6 bases). CDR1 is MGHRA and CDR2 is YSYEKL in the germline V gene. Trimming took 6 bases from V and 1 from J, leaving 9 bases between them. CDR3 size: 14 residues.

The chain links TRBV29-1 to TRBJ1-1, with D tentatively TRBD1 (5 bases). V gave up 3 bases and J gave up 5 bases, with 13 bases separating them. Germline V gene data show CDR1 as SQVTM and CDR2 as ANQGSEA. The CDR3 loop spans 13 amino acids. As DNA, the CDR3 is TGCAGCGTTGAGGGGACCACGGAGACTGAAGCTTTCTTT. Its translation: CSVEGTTETEAFF.

The chain joins TRBV7-3 to TRBJ2-5, with D possibly TRBD2 on 6 matching bases. Trimming removed 1 base from V and 2 bases from J, with 11 bases in between. The V gene's germline CDR1 is SGHTA and CDR2 FQGTGA. The CDR3 is 15 residues long. In DNA, the CDR3 is TGTGCCAGCAGCTTAAAGGGTGGAGGGCAAGAGACCCAGTACTTC. It yields the protein CASSLKGGGQETQYF.

The DNA of the CDR3 is TGTGCCAGCAGCGTAGAGCGGACCAATTCACCCCTCCACTTT. Protein sequence: CASSVERTNSPLHF. The V call is TRBV9, the J call TRBJ1-6; D is unresolved. Germline assignment: CDR1 SGDLS and CDR2 YYNGEE. This CDR3 spans 14 amino acids. V gave up 0 bases and J gave up 7 bases, with 8 bases separating them.

V is TRBV6-1 and J is TRBJ2-7; D is perhaps TRBD1 (6 bases). Germline V gene sequence: CDR1 MNHNS, CDR2 SASEGT. CDR3 length equals 16 residues. Deletions cut 4 bases from V and 4 bases from J, with 20 bases between. Here the CDR3 DNA reads TGTGCCAGCAGTGCAAAAGACAGGTATTCTTCTTACGAGCAGTACTTC. This translates into CASSAKDRYSSYEQYF.

In its sample, this clone was seen a few times. This chain connects TRBV30 to TRBJ1-1; no clear D gene. The CDR3 contains 15 residues. Germline CDR1 GTSNPN, CDR2 SVGIG (reference sequence). V lost 6 bases to trimming and J lost 0 bases, with 17 bases between them. DNA for the CDR3: TGTGCCTGCCGACTCGACGGGTTCATGAACACTGAAGCTTTCTTT. This translates into CACRLDGFMNTEAFF.

This clone has a single count. The chain has TRBV15 and TRBJ1-5; D unresolved. From germline, CDR1 is LNHNV and CDR2 YYDKDF (reference sequence). V was shortened by 0 bases and J by 4 bases, with 22 bases between the two germline ends. The CDR3 is made up of 19 amino acids. The CDR3 DNA follows: TGTGCCACCAGCAGAGATTTATATATCGCAGGAACGGGGAATCAGCCCCAGCATTTT. It codes for CATSRDLYIAGTGNQPQHF.

The chain joins TRBV24-1 to TRBJ2-3; TRBD2 might be the D (6 bases). V gave up 6 bases and J gave up 0 bases, with 12 bases separating them. Germline CDR1 and CDR2: KGHDR and SFDVKD. This CDR3 is 15 amino acids long. In nucleotides, the CDR3 is TGTGCCACCAGTCCGACTAGGGCGAGCACAGATACGCAGTATTTT. This encodes CATSPTRASTDTQYF.

V usage is TRBV6-2 or TRBV6-3 and J usage is TRBJ2-7; D might be TRBD2 (6 bases). Germline V CDR1 and CDR2: MNHEY, SVGEGT. The CDR3 runs 15 residues. The ends were cut back, 2 bases at V and 2 bases at J, with 13 bases in the middle. In DNA, the CDR3 is TGTGCCAGCAGTTACGGGGGTAGCGGAACCTACGAGCAGTACTTC. Its protein is CASSYGGSGTYEQYF.

The chain recombines TRBV5-1 with TRBJ1-1, with 7 bases lining up with TRBD1. The germline V gene has CDR1 SGHRS and CDR2 YFSETQ. The CDR3 spans 14 residues. V shed 2 bases and J 5 bases; nucleotides not matched to a gene: 6. CDR3 in DNA: TGCGCCAGCAGCTTCTACAGGGGTTGGACTGAAGCTTTCTTT. Translating gives CASSFYRGWTEAFF.

The chain employs TRBV3-1 (or the pseudogene TRBV3-2) and TRBJ2-1; 13 bases are a match to TRBD2. CDR1 and CDR2 (germline): LGHDT, YNNKEL (reference sequence). This CDR3 comprises 18 residues. With V trimmed by 3 bases and J by 2 bases, 7 bases remained unmatched. CDR3: CASSHRTSGGSTYNEQFF. The CDR3 region has the DNA TGTGCCAGCAGCCATCGGACTAGCGGGGGCTCTACCTACAATGAGCAGTTCTTC.

The rearrangement uses TRBV21-1 and TRBJ2-6; the tabulated D call, TRBD1, remains unverified against the DNA. TRBV21-1 is a known pseudogene. The CDR3 extends over 18 amino acids. CDR3 sequence: CASSVRRDRVVRANVLTF. The CDR3 nucleotides read TGTGCCAGCAGCGTCCGTCGAGACAGGGTCGTGAGGGCCAACGTCCTGACTTTC.

This chain links TRBV19 with TRBJ1-5; D may be TRBD1 (5 bases). Germline V gene lookup returns CDR1 LNHDA and CDR2 SQIVND (reference sequence). The CDR3 is 14 residues long. The V and J ends lost 3 bases and 7 bases respectively, with 13 bases between them. The CDR3 DNA follows: TGTGCCAGTAGTATTCGTACAGGTAGACAGCCCCAGCATTTT. Translated, it gives CASSIRTGRQPQHF.

The V and J genes are TRBV24-1 and TRBJ1-5, with D uncertain. This CDR3 has 12 amino acids. Per the germline V gene, CDR1 is KGHDR and CDR2 is SFDVKD. V lost 3 bases and J lost 4, with 3 bases in between. The CDR3 region is CATSDPNQPQHF. CDR3 sequence (DNA): TGTGCCACCAGTGATCCGAATCAGCCCCAGCATTTT.

The V and J genes are TRBV5-1 and TRBJ2-1; 8 bases are a match to TRBD2. The CDR3 contains 16 residues. The germline V gene encodes CDR1 SGHRS and CDR2 YFSETQ. The J segment lost 6 bases and the V segment lost 0 bases, leaving 8 bases of the junction unmatched. CDR3 sequence: CASSLVAGSLPNEQFF. Written as DNA, the CDR3 is TGCGCCAGCAGCTTGGTAGCGGGGTCCCTCCCCAATGAGCAGTTCTTC.

The chain recombines TRBV18 with TRBJ1-1; D is unclear. Germline V CDR1 and CDR2: KGHSH, LQKENI. Trimming stripped 1 base from V and 1 base from J, with 7 bases between. CDR3 length: 14 amino acids. The CDR3 is CASSPRGGNTEAFF. CDR3 bases: TGTGCCAGCTCACCACGCGGAGGGAACACTGAAGCTTTCTTT. The full variable domain, its missing parts supplied by reference TRBV18 and TRBJ1-1, is NAGVMQNPRHLVRRRGQEARLRCSPMKGHSHVYWYRQLPEEGLKFMVYLQKENIIDESGMPKERFSAEFPKEGPSILRIQQVVRGDSAAYFCASSPRGGNTEAFFGQGTRLTVV.

The chain combines TRBV12-3 or TRBV12-4 with TRBJ1-1; D ambiguous. The V end was cut by 4 bases, the J end by 3 bases, with 9 bases between. The CDR3 has 13 amino acids. CDR3 sequence: CASSSRRDTEAFF. DNA of the CDR3: TGTGCCAGCAGTTCCCGGCGGGACACTGAAGCTTTCTTT.